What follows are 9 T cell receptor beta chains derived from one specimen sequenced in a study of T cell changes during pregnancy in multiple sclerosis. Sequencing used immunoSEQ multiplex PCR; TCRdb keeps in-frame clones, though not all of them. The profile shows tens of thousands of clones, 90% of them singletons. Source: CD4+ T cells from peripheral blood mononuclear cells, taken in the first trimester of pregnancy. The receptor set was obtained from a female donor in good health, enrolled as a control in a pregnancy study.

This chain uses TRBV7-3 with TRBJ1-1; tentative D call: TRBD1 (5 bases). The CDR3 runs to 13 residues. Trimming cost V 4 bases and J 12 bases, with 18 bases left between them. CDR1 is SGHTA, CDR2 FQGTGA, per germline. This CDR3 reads CASSSTSGGKTFF. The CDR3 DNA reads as TGTGCCAGCAGCTCCACGTCCGGGGGTAAAACTTTCTTT.

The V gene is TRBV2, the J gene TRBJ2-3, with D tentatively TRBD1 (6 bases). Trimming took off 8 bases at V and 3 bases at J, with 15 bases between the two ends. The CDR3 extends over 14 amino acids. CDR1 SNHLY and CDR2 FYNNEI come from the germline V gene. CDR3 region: CASGYSQGTDTQYF. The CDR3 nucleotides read TGTGCCAGCGGGTACAGCCAGGGGACAGATACGCAGTATTTT.

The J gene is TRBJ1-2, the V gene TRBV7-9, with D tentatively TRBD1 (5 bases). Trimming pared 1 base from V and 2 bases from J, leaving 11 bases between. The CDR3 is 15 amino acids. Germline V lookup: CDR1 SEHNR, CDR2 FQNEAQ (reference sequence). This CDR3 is CASSLGQIANYGYTF. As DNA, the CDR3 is TGTGCCAGCAGCTTAGGACAGATTGCGAACTATGGCTACACCTTC. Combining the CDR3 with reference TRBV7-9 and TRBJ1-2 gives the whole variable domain DTGVSQNPRHKITKRGQNVTFRCDPISEHNRLYWYRQTLGQGPEFLTYFQNEAQLEKSRLLSDRFSAERPKGSFSTLEIQRTEQGDSAMYLCASSLGQIANYGYTFGSGTRLTVV.

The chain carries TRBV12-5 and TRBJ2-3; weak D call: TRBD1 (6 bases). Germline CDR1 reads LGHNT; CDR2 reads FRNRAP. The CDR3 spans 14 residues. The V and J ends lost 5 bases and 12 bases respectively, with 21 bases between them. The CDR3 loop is CASGPRGETGRQYF. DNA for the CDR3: TGTGCTAGTGGTCCCCGAGGGGAGACAGGACGCCAGTATTTT.

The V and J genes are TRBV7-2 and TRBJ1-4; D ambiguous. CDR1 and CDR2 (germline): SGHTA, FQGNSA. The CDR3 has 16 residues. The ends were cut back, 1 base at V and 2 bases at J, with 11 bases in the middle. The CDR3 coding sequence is TGTGCCAGCAGCTTAGGTTTGGCAGGCACTAATGAAAAACTGTTTTTT. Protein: CASSLGLAGTNEKLFF.

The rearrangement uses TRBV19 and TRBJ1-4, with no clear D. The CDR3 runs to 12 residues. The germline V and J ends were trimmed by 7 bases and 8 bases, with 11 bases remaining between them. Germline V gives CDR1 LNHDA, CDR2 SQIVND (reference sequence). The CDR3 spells CASKRVGEKLFF. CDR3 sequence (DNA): TGTGCCAGTAAACGGGTCGGCGAAAAACTGTTTTTT.

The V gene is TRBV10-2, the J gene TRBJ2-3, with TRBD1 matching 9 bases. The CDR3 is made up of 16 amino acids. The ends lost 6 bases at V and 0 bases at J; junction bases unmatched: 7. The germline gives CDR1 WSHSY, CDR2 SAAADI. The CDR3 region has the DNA TGCGCCAGCAGCCACCGGGACAGGGCGAGCACAGATACGCAGTATTTT. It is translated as CASSHRDRASTDTQYF.

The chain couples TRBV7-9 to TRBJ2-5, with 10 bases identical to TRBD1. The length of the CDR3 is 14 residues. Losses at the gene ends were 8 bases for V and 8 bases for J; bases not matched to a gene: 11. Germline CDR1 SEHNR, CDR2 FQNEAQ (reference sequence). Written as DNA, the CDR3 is TGTGCCAGCGAAGGACCGGGACAGGGGACTACCCAGTACTTC. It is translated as CASEGPGQGTTQYF.

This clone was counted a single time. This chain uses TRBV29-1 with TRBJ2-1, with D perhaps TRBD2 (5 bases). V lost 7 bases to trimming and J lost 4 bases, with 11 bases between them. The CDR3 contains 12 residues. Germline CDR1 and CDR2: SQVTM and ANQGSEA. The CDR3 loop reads CSAAELYNEQFF. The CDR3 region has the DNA TGCAGCGCAGCGGAGCTTTACAATGAGCAGTTCTTC.